Given below is one T cell receptor beta chain in context. Its cognate antigen is unknown. The data are from a study of T cells in Graves' hyperthyroidism and ophthalmopathy. Germline-derived CDR1 and CDR2 are SQVTM and ANQGSEA. J lost 4 bases, V lost 7 bases, and 2 bases had no gene match. The CDR3 covers 11 residues. It was RNA transcripts that yielded the amplified TCR beta CDR3 regions. HTBI primers drove first-round RT-PCR of the TCR CDR3. Using its own MiXCR run on the multiplex PCR reads, TCRdb lists one record per CDR3 protein. The sample has 540,000 or so distinct CDR3 sequences, 35% to 55% seen once; the top ten hold around 17%. Diagnoses rested on clinical symptoms, serum thyroxine and TRAb, thyroid ultrasound and orbital computed tomography. General study points: Appearing also in blood were most of the thyroid clonotypes expanded above 0.001. The authors' 13 V-J model separated ophthalmopathy from stable hyperthyroidism. Median prediction lead before ophthalmopathy onset was roughly 6 months with the model.

This chain uses TRBV29-1 with TRBJ1-1; 8 bases map to TRBD1. The specimen sequenced was peripheral blood or thyroid tissue (not recorded which). The receptor was derived from an adult woman with Graves' disease, either hyperthyroidism or ophthalmopathy (not recorded which). The CDR3 nucleotides read TGCAGCGGCGGGACAGGCACTGAAGCTTTCTTT. Its protein is CSGGTGTEAFF.